This record looks at one T cell receptor (beta chain) sequence and its context. The antigen is undetermined. TCRdb's copy holds only in-frame clones and misses some; the assay was immunoSEQ multiplex PCR. The sample lists roughly 110,000 clones, over 80% seen once, with over 0.55% in the top ten. This specimen belongs to a study of graft-versus-host responses after intestinal transplantation. Germline-derived CDR1 and CDR2 are SGHRS and YFSETQ. V was trimmed by 0 bases and J by 6 bases, leaving 17 bases between them. The length of the CDR3 is 16 residues. The V gene is TRBV5-1, the J gene TRBJ2-3, with D tentatively TRBD1 or TRBD2 (6 bases each). The sequence came from a human donor who was the organ donor for an intestinal transplant. The sample in question was unstimulated CD4+ T cells sorted from spleen or lymph node cells, obtained before transplant. CDR3 region: CASSLGPGALFDTQYF. In nucleotides, the CDR3 is TGCGCCAGCAGCTTGGGGCCGGGGGCTCTATTTGATACGCAGTATTTT.